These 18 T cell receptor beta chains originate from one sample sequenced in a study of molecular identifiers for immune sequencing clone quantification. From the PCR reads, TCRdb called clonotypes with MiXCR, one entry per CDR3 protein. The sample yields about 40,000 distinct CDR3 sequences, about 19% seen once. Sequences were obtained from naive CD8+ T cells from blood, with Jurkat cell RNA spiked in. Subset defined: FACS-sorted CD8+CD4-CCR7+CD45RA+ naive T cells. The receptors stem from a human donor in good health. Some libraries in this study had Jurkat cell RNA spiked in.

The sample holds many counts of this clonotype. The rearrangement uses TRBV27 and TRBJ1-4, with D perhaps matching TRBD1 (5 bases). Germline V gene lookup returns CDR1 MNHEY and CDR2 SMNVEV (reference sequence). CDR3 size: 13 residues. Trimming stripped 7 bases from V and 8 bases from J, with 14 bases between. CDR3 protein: CASNTGPGEKLFF. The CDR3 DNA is TGTGCCAGCAATACAGGCCCGGGGGAAAAACTGTTTTTT.

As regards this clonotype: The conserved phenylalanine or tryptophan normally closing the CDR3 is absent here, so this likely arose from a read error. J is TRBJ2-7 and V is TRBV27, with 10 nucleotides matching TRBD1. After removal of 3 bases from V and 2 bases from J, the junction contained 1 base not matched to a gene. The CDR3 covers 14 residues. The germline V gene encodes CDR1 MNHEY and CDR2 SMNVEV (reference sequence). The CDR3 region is CASSFGTGAYEQYY. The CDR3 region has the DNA TGTGCCAGCAGTTTTGGGACAGGGGCCTACGAGCAGTACTAC.

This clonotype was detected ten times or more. The CDR3 sequence: CASSSGLDQYF. Written as DNA, the CDR3 is TGTGCCAGCAGTTCAGGGTTGGATCAGTACTTC. This rearrangement joins TRBV28 to TRBJ2-4, with a weak D call TRBD1 (5 bases). Trimming removed 4 bases from V and 12 bases from J, with 10 bases in between. CDR3 length: 11 amino acids. Per germline, CDR1 MDHEN and CDR2 SYDVKM.

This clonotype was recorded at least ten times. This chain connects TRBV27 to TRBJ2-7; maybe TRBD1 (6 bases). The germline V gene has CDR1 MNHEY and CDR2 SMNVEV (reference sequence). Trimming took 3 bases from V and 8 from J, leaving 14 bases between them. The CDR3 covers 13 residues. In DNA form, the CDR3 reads TGTGCCAGCAGTTTGCTTCCAGGGGCCCAGCAGTACTTC. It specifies CASSLLPGAQQYF.

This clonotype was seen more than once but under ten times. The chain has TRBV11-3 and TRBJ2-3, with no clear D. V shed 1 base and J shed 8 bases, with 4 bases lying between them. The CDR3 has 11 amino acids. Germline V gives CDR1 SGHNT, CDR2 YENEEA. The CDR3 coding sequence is TGTGCCAGCAGCTTAGGGGGTACGCAGTATTTT. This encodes CASSLGGTQYF. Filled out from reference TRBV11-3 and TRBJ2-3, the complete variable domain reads EAGVVQSPRYKIIEKKQPVAFWCNPISGHNTLYWYLQNLGQGPELLIRYENEEAVDDSQLPKDRFSAERLKGVDSTLKIQPAELGDSAVYLCASSLGGTQYFGPGTRLTVL.

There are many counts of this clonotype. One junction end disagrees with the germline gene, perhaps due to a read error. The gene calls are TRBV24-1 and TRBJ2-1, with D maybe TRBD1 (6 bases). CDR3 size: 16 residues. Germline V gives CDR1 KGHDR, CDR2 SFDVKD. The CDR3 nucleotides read TGTGCCACCAGTGACACCTCACAGGGTCTCTACGATGAGCAGTTCTTC. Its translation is CATSDTSQGLYDEQFF.

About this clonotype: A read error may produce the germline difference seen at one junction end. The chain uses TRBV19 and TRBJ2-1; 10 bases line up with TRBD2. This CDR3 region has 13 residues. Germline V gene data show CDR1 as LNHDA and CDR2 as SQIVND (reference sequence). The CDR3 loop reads CASNSGRNNEQSF. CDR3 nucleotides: TGTGCCAGTAATAGCGGGAGGAACAATGAGCAGTCCTTC.

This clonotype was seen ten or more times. The chain's CDR3 is CATSFRTANTEAFF. The CDR3 nucleotides read TGTGCCACCAGCTTCCGGACAGCGAACACTGAAGCTTTCTTT. The V call is TRBV15, the J call TRBJ1-1, with a weak D call TRBD1 (6 bases). The ends were cut back, 5 bases at V and 1 base at J, with 11 bases in the middle. The CDR3 has 14 amino acids. Germline assignment: CDR1 LNHNV and CDR2 YYDKDF (reference sequence). Full variable domain (missing parts from reference TRBV15 and TRBJ1-1): DAMVIQNPRYQVTQFGKPVTLSCSQTLNHNVMYWYQQKSSQAPKLLFHYYDKDFNNEADTPDNFQSRRPNTSFCFLDIRSPGLGDTAMYLCATSFRTANTEAFFGQGTRLTVV.

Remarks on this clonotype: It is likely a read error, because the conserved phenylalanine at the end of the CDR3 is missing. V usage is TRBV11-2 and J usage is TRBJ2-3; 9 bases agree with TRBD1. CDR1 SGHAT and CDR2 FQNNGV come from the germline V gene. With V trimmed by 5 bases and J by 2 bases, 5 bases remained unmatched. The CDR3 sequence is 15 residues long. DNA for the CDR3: TGTGCCAGCAGCGTGACAGGGGGAATCACAGATACGCAGTATTTA. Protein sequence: CASSVTGGITDTQYL.

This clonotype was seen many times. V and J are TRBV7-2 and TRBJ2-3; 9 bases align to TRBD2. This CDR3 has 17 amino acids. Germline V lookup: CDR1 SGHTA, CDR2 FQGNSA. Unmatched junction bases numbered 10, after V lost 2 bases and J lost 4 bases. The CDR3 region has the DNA TGTGCCAGCAGCTTATTGGCGGGAGGGCCGATAGCAGATACGCAGTATTTT. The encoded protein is CASSLLAGGPIADTQYF.

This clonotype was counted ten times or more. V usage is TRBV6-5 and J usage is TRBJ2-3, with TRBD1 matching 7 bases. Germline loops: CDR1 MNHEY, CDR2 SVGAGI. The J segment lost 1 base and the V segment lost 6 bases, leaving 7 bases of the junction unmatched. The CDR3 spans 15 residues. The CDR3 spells CASRGWTGGTDTQYF. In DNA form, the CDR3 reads TGTGCCAGCAGGGGCTGGACAGGAGGCACAGATACGCAGTATTTT.

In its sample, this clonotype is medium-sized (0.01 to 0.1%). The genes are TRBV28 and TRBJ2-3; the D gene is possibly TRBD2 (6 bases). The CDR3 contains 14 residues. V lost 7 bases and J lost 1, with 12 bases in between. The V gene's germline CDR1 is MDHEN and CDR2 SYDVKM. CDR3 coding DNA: TGTGCCAGCAAGGAGGGGTCGGGCACAGATACGCAGTATTTT. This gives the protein CASKEGSGTDTQYF.

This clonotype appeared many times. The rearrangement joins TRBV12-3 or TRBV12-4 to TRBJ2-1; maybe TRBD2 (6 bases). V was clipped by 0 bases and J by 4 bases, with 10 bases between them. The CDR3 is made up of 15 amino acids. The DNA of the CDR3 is TGTGCCAGCAGTTTAGCCGGGGGTCAATACAATGAGCAGTTCTTC. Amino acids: CASSLAGGQYNEQFF.

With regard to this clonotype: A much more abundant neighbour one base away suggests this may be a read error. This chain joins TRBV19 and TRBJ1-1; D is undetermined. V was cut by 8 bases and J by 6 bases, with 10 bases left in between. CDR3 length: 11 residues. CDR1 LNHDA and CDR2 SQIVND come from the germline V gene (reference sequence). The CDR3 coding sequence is TGTGCCAGTGGCGGACCTTCTGAAGCTTTCTTT. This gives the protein CASGGPSEAFF.

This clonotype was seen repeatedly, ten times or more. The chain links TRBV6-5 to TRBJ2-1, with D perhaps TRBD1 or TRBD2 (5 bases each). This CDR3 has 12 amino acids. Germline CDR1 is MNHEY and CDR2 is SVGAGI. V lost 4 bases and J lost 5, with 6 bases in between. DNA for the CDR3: TGTGCCAGCAGTTGGGGGAACAATGAGCAGTTCTTC. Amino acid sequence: CASSWGNNEQFF.

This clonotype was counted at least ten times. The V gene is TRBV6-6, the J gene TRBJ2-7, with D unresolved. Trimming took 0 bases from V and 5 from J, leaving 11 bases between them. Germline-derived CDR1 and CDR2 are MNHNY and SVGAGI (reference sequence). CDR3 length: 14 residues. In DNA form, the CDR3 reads TGTGCCAGCAGTTACTCGGATCGTCCAAACGAGCAGTACTTC. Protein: CASSYSDRPNEQYF.

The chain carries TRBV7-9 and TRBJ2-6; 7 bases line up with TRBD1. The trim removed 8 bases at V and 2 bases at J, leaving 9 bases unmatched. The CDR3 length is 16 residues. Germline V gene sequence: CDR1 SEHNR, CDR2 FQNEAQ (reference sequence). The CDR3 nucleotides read TGTGCCAGCGGGGGACAGTGGAACCCTGGGGCCAACGTCCTGACTTTC. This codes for CASGGQWNPGANVLTF.

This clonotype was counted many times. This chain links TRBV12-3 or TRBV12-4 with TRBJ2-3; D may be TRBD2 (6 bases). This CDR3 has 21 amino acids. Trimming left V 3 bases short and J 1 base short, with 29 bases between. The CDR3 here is CASSFVMYGSLGRDRTDTQYF. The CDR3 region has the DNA TGTGCCAGCAGTTTCGTAATGTATGGTTCCCTTGGGCGGGATCGCACAGATACGCAGTATTTT.